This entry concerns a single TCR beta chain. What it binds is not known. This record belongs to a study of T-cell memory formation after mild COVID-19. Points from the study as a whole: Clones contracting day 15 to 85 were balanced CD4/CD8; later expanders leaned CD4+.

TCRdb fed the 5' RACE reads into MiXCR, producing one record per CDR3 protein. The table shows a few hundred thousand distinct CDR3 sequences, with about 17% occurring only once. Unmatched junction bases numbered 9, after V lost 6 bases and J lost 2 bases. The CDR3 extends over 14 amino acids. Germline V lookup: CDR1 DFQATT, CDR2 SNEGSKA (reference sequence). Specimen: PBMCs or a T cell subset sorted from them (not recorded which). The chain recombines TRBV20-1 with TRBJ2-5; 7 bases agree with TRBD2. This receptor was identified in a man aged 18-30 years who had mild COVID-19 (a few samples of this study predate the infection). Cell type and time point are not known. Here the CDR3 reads CSAAPMRGQETQYF. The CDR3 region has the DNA TGCAGTGCCGCGCCTATGCGGGGGCAAGAGACCCAGTACTTC.